This T cell receptor beta chain came from a study of T-cell reconstitution after alpha-beta-depleted transplantation in children. V lost 5 bases and J lost 3, with 22 bases in between. Germline CDR1 SGHTA, CDR2 FQGTGA. The CDR3 sequence is 18 residues long. This clonotype has more than one count but fewer than ten. The antigen is not known. It was with unique molecular identifiers that the TCRbeta library was prepared. TCRdb used MiXCR to reprocess the PCR reads, holding one entry per CDR3 protein. The table has about a million distinct CDR3 sequences, less than 30% seen once. Notes on the study in general: Newly produced T cells mostly provided counts and TCRbeta diversity after one year, as hyperexpanded clones declined. Where alpha-beta T cells came from about two months after transplant was reportedly several hundred expanded graft clones. TCRbeta diversity was high at day 60 in some patients (a result of surviving recipient T cells and thymic progenitors).

The origin of this receptor is a boy younger than two who had a stem cell transplant for SCID, so the T cells may come from the graft donor. The V call is TRBV7-3, the J call TRBJ2-2; possible D gene TRBD1, 6 bases. Sequenced material: PBMCs, mostly from graft donor cells, taken 360 days after TCRalphabeta/CD19-depleted stem cell transplant. The CDR3 nucleotides are TGTGCCAGCAGCAGTAGTATCAACAGGGCCTTCTACACCGGGGAGCTGTTTTTT. Translating gives CASSSSINRAFYTGELFF.